This T cell receptor (beta chain) was retrieved from a study of blood T cell repertoires in COVID-19. Assay: immunoSEQ multiplex PCR; the TCRdb copy retains only in-frame clones and omits some. The sample yields some 200,000 clones, around 82% seen once. The length of the CDR3 is 16 residues. Trimming at V came to 3 bases and at J to 1 base, leaving 9 bases not matched to a gene. CDR1 is KGHSH, CDR2 LQKENI, per germline. The sequence came from a human donor in a cohort sampled during active COVID-19. This sequence joins TRBV18 and TRBJ2-7; TRBD2 aligns across 7 bases. The material sequenced was peripheral blood. The CDR3 reads CASSPPGGRGSYEQYF. The CDR3, as DNA: TGTGCCAGCTCACCGCCGGGGGGAAGAGGGTCCTACGAGCAGTACTTC.